The rows below give T cell receptor beta chains drawn from one sample of a study of T cell repertoires in cytomegalovirus infection. In TCRdb, the reads were re-called with MiXCR into one record per CDR3 protein. Counted here are around 290,000 distinct CDR3 sequences, about a quarter occurring once; the ten biggest clones make up around 14%. Material for sequencing was PBMCs. All receptors derive from a human donor in good health (CMV status not recorded). Some clones in this sample may be carry-over from other donors' samples. CDR3s include the opening cysteine and the closing phenylalanine or tryptophan. A D gene is named only where the DNA matches it firmly. A clone size is listed for some rows: how often the clone was seen (once, few, many), or a class if it is expanded.

>-|TRBV2|-|TRBJ1-2
TGTGCCAGCAACTCACAGGCCACCTTCTATGGCTACACCTTC
CASNSQATFYGYTF
>TRBD2|TRBV6-5|many|TRBJ2-3
TGTGCCAGCAGTTACTCGACGGGACTAGCTTTGGCAGATACGCAGTATTTT
CASSYSTGLALADTQYF
>TRBD1|TRBV7-9|-|TRBJ1-5
TGTGCCAGCAGCTTATGGATGCACAGGGGCGAGGGGCCCCAGCATTTT
CASSLWMHRGEGPQHF
>-|TRBV10-3|-|TRBJ2-7
TGTGCCATCAGTGAGTCCGCGGCGGGCTCGGGGGAGCAGTACTTC
CAISESAAGSGEQYF
>TRBD2|TRBV5-6|-|TRBJ2-7
TGTGCCAGCAGCTTGCTTGGGACTAGCGGATACGAGCAGTACTTC
CASSLLGTSGYEQYF
>-|TRBV12-3/TRBV12-4|few|TRBJ2-2
TGTGCCAGCAGTCGTCAGACTAGTGTCGGGGAGCTGTTTTTT
CASSRQTSVGELFF
>TRBD1|TRBV2|-|TRBJ1-5
TGTGCCAGCAGTGAGACCTACAGGGGGAGGCAGCCCCAGCATTTT
CASSETYRGRQPQHF
>-|TRBV11-2|-|TRBJ2-5
TGTGCCAGCAGCCCCCTTGCCTACCCTGACAGATACCGCCAAGAGACCCAGTACTTC
CASSPLAYPDRYRQETQYF
>-|TRBV10-3|-|TRBJ1-1
TGTGCCATCAGTGAGACCAATAGGGGGGCCCAAGGGAGAGCTTTCTTT
CAISETNRGAQGRAFF
>-|TRBV30|-|TRBJ1-1
TGTGCCTGGAGTGGGTCGGCTGAAGCTTTCTTT
CAWSGSAEAFF